The subject of this entry is one TCR beta chain. Its matching antigen is unknown. The sample is drawn from a study of cytomegalovirus exposure and HLA in healthy donors. Study as a whole: The 120 validation repertoires and the roughly 680 first-cohort repertoires shared a platform, a later analysis reported.

The study, taken as a whole, reports: Subsequent analysis revealed that first-cohort TCR clusters tended to co-occur in the roughly 120 validation repertoires. Altogether, 164 TCR beta chains were recorded as cytomegalovirus-associated.

This CDR3 has 14 amino acids. V dropped 5 bases and J dropped 0; count of bases not matched to a gene: 3. Germline V CDR1 and CDR2: SGHTA, FQGTGA. Only in-frame clones appear in the TCRdb table, and some are missing; sequencing was by immunoSEQ multiplex PCR. This sample has tens of thousands of clones; 94% occur once, and the top ten carry about 0.6%. V is TRBV7-3 and J is TRBJ1-1; 7 nucleotides agree with TRBD1. Sequencing was performed on PBMCs. The receptor's source is a woman aged 18-29 years in good health and CMV-seronegative. The CDR3 sequence is CASSQTGVNTEAFF. CDR3 nucleotide sequence: TGTGCCAGCAGCCAAACAGGGGTGAACACTGAAGCTTTCTTT.